This note documents a single T cell receptor (beta chain) sequence. What it binds is not known. The CDR3 runs to 15 residues. The data are from a study of a mutant IDH1 vaccine in newly diagnosed glioma. Study overall: It was radiotherapy, temozolomide, or both that patients received previously, with most receiving both. V12 took place at week 35, and V13 at week 47. Study-wide results and limits: Patients mounted vaccine-induced immune responses in roughly 93% of cases.

Repertoires were generated with immunoSEQ multiplex PCR, while TCRdb's copy carries only in-frame clones and drops some. The table includes tens of thousands of clones, approximately 80% detected once. This sample's time point: week 47, end of study. The vaccine gave 300 ug of a 20-mer mutant IDH1 peptide subcutaneously per dose. In weeks 1, 3, 5, 7, 11, 15, 19 and 23, patients were vaccinated. The J gene is TRBJ2-7, the V gene TRBV7-5; TRBD2, the D gene given by the table, was not confirmed from the DNA. TRBV7-5 is recorded as a pseudogene. Specimen: PBMCs, collected from a glioma patient whose treatment included an IDH1 peptide vaccine. The clonotype was recovered from a man in his forties with glioma. CDR3 DNA sequence: TGTGCCAGAAGCCCCGGGGCGGGAGTATCCCACGAGCAGTACTTC. Encoded protein: CARSPGAGVSHEQYF.